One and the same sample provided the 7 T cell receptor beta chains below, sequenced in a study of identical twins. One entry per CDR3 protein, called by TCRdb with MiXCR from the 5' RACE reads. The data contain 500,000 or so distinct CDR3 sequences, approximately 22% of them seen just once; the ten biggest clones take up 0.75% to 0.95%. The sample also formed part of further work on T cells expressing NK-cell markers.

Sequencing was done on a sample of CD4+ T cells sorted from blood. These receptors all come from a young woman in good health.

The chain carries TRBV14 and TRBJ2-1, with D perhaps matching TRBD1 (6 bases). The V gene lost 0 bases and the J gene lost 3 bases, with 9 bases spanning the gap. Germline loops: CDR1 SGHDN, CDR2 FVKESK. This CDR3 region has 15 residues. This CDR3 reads CASSQDRGRYNEQFF. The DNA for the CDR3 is TGTGCCAGCAGCCAAGACAGGGGCCGCTACAATGAGCAGTTCTTC.

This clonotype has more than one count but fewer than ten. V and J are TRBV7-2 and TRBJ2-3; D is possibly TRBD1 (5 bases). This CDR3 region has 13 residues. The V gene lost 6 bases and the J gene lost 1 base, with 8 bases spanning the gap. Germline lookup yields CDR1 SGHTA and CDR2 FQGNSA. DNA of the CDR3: TGTGCCAGCAGTCGCAGGGGCACAGATACGCAGTATTTT. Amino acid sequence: CASSRRGTDTQYF.

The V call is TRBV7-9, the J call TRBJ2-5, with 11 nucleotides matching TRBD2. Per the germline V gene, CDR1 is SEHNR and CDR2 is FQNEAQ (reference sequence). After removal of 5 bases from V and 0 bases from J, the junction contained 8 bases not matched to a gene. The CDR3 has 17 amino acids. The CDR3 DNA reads TGTGCCAGCAGCCTCAGGGTGGGACTAGCGGACCAAGAGACCCAGTACTTC. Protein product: CASSLRVGLADQETQYF.

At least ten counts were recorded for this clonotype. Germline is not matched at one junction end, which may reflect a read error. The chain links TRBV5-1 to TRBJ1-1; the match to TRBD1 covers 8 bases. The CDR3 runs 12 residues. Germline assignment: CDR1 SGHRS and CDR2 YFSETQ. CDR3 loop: CASSLDRGEAFF. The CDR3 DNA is TGTGCCAGCAGCCTCGACAGGGGCGAAGCTTTCTTT.

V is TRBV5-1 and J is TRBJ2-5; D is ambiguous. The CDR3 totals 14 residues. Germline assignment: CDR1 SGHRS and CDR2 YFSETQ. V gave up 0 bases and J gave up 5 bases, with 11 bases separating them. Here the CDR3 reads CASSLGFETETQYF. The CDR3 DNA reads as TGCGCCAGCAGCTTGGGTTTTGAGACGGAGACCCAGTACTTC.

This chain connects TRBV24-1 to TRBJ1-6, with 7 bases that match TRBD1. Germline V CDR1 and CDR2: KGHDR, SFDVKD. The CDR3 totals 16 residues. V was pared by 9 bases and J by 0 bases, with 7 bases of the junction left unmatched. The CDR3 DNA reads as TGTGCCACCGGGACAGAGTTAGGCTCCTATAATTCACCCCTCCACTTT. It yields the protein CATGTELGSYNSPLHF.

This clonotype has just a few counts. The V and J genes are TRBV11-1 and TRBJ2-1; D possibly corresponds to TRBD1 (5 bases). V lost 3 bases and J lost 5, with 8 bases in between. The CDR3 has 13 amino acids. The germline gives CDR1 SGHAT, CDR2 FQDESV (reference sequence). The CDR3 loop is CASSFSGHNEQFF. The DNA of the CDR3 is TGTGCCAGCAGCTTTTCAGGGCACAATGAGCAGTTCTTC.